Reported below is one T cell receptor (beta chain). This CDR3 is built from 13 residues. V was shortened by 5 bases and J by 5 bases, with 12 bases between the two germline ends. Germline V gene lookup returns CDR1 MDHEN and CDR2 SYDVKM. Regarding time point: cycle 4 day 1 (C4D1), after less than 7 weeks of nivolumab. No patient escaped relapse after autologous stem cell transplantation, and brentuximab vedotin exposure varied. Here immunoSEQ multiplex PCR was the method, and the copy in TCRdb shows in-frame clones only, minus some. Among 90,000 to 110,000 clones listed, 89% were seen once. This specimen belongs to a study of PD-1 blockade in classical Hodgkin lymphoma.

Specimen: peripheral blood mononuclear cells (PBMCs), collected before the fourth cycle of nivolumab. The sequence was collected from a human donor with classical Hodgkin lymphoma. V is TRBV28 and J is TRBJ2-5; D might be TRBD1 (7 bases). CDR3 DNA sequence: TGTGCCAGCAGTCCGACAGGGAGGGAGACCCAGTACTTC. It yields the protein CASSPTGRETQYF.